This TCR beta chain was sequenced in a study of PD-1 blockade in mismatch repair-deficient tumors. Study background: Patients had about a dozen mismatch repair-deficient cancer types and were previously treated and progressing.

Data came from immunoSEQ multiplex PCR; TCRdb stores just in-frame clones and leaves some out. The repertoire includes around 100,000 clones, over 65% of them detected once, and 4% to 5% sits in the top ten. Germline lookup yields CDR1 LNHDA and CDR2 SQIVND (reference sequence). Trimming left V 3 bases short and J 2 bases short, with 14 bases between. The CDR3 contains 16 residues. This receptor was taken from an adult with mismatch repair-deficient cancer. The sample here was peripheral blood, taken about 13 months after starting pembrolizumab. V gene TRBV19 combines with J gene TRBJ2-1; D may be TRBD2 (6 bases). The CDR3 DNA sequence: TGTGCCAGTAGTATTAGGAGCTTAGCGGCCTACAATGAGCAGTTCTTC. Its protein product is CASSIRSLAAYNEQFF. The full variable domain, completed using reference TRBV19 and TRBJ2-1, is DGGITQSPKYLFRKEGQNVTLSCEQNLNHDAMYWYRQDPGQGLRLIYYSQIVNDFQKGDIAEGYSVSREKKESFPLTVTSAQKNPTAFYLCASSIRSLAAYNEQFFGPGTRLTVL.